One and the same sample provided the 26 T cell receptor beta chains below, sequenced in a study of blood T cell repertoires in COVID-19. Sequenced by immunoSEQ multiplex PCR; TCRdb stores in-frame clones only, minus some. The data contain just over 150,000 clones, approximately 90% of them singletons. Specimen: peripheral blood. Every receptor here comes from a woman aged 40 to 50 with acute or convalescent COVID-19.

The chain links TRBV7-9 to TRBJ2-5; D is perhaps TRBD2 (6 bases). The CDR3 is 14 residues long. Germline V gives CDR1 SEHNR, CDR2 FQNEAQ (reference sequence). The V end was cut by 5 bases, the J end by 3 bases, with 13 bases between. Here the CDR3 DNA reads TGTGCCAGCAGCACGACTAGTCGAAAAGAGACCCAGTACTTC. Translation: CASSTTSRKETQYF.

The chain recombines TRBV6-5 with TRBJ1-2; 7 nucleotides match TRBD1. V shed 7 bases and J 8 bases; nucleotides not matched to a gene: 16. This CDR3 region has 15 residues. Germline V gives CDR1 MNHEY, CDR2 SVGAGI. The DNA for the CDR3 is TGTGCCAGCACTCTAAAATACAGGGGTATGGGCGGCTACACCTTC. This translates into CASTLKYRGMGGYTF.

The chain carries TRBV29-1 and TRBJ1-1, with 7 bases fitting TRBD1. The V gene's germline CDR1 is SQVTM and CDR2 ANQGSEA. The CDR3 spans 13 residues. V trimming: 4 bases; J trimming: 4 bases; junction bases outside the gene matches: 6. The CDR3 nucleotides are TGCAGCGTTGTGTCAGGGGGGTCCACTGAAGCTTTCTTT. It translates to CSVVSGGSTEAFF.

This sequence joins TRBV15 and TRBJ2-1; 7 bases align to TRBD2. Germline V gives CDR1 LNHNV, CDR2 YYDKDF (reference sequence). There are 17 residues in the CDR3. Germline trimming cut 3 bases from V and 0 bases from J; bases unmatched to any gene: 8. Here the CDR3 reads CATSRGAGFSSYNEQFF. The CDR3 DNA follows: TGTGCCACCAGCAGGGGAGCGGGGTTCAGCTCCTACAATGAGCAGTTCTTC.

J is TRBJ2-2 and V is TRBV11-2; the D is unclear. The ends were cut back, 9 bases at V and 2 bases at J, with 16 bases in the middle. Germline V gene lookup returns CDR1 SGHAT and CDR2 FQNNGV. The CDR3 covers 15 residues. The DNA for the CDR3 is TGTGCCAGTGATAGGCGGCCAACCAACACCGGGGAGCTGTTTTTT. Its protein is CASDRRPTNTGELFF.

The V gene is TRBV28, the J gene TRBJ1-5, with D unresolved. The germline V and J ends were trimmed by 3 bases and 6 bases, with 9 bases remaining between them. The CDR3 is made up of 13 amino acids. Germline CDR1 and CDR2: MDHEN and SYDVKM. The CDR3 region has the DNA TGTGCCAGCAGTTTTTCGTTTCCTCAGCCCCAGCATTTT. It encodes CASSFSFPQPQHF.

This chain uses TRBV19 with TRBJ2-2; unclear D gene. Trimming shortened V by 8 bases and J by 4 bases, and 11 bases separated the two germline ends. Germline V gene sequence: CDR1 LNHDA, CDR2 SQIVND (reference sequence). The CDR3 sequence is 13 residues long. The CDR3 spells CASGNPGTGELFF. The CDR3 DNA is TGTGCCAGTGGAAACCCGGGCACCGGGGAGCTGTTTTTT.

The chain combines TRBV30 with TRBJ1-6, with 8 bases matching TRBD1. V lost 3 bases and J lost 8; bases outside the gene matches: 9. The germline V gene encodes CDR1 GTSNPN and CDR2 SVGIG (reference sequence). This CDR3 region has 15 residues. In DNA, the CDR3 is TGTGCCTGGAGCCCGTCGTCAGGGGGCTATTCACCCCTCCACTTT. Translated: CAWSPSSGGYSPLHF.

This chain links TRBV19 with TRBJ1-6, with TRBD1 identical over 10 bases. The length of the CDR3 is 23 residues. V trimming: 4 bases; J trimming: 2 bases; junction bases outside the gene matches: 23. Germline V gene lookup returns CDR1 LNHDA and CDR2 SQIVND (reference sequence). The CDR3 region has the DNA TGTGCCAGTAGTACAACGCGGGGGACAGGGGAGCCGGGGGAATCGGCCTATAATTCACCCCTCCACTTT. It translates to CASSTTRGTGEPGESAYNSPLHF.

The genes are TRBV29-1 and TRBJ1-4; 7 bases are a match to TRBD1. Germline V gene lookup returns CDR1 SQVTM and CDR2 ANQGSEA. The CDR3 runs 15 residues. Germline trimming cut 4 bases from V and 3 bases from J; bases unmatched to any gene: 8. CDR3 in amino acids: CSVARGNLANEKLFF. DNA of the CDR3: TGCAGCGTTGCCAGGGGGAATTTGGCTAATGAAAAACTGTTTTTT. Full variable domain (remainder filled in from reference TRBV29-1 and TRBJ1-4): SAVISQKPSRDICQRGTSLTIQCQVDSQVTMMFWYRQQPGQSLTLIATANQGSEATYESGFVIDKFPISRPNLTFSTLTVSNMSPEDSSIYLCSVARGNLANEKLFFGSGTQLSVL.

The chain is built from TRBV9 and TRBJ2-7; 13 nucleotides agree with TRBD2. V was pared by 3 bases and J by 4 bases, with 13 bases of the junction left unmatched. This CDR3 has 18 amino acids. Germline-derived CDR1 and CDR2 are SGDLS and YYNGEE. The CDR3 spells CASSGTGTSGVLGYEQYF. The CDR3 DNA reads TGTGCCAGCAGCGGGACCGGGACTAGCGGGGTTTTGGGGTACGAGCAGTACTTC.

The V gene is TRBV6-5, the J gene TRBJ2-2; weak D call: TRBD2 (6 bases). From germline, CDR1 is MNHEY and CDR2 SVGAGI. The length of the CDR3 is 15 residues. Trimming took off 4 bases at V and 4 bases at J, with 13 bases between the two ends. The CDR3 DNA reads as TGTGCCAGCAGTTTGCGTCGGGGGACCACCGGGGAGCTGTTTTTT. Its translation: CASSLRRGTTGELFF.

The genes are TRBV24-1 and TRBJ2-4; 7 bases fit TRBD2. Trimming took 3 bases from V and 7 from J; bases not matched to a gene: 5. CDR1 and CDR2 (germline): KGHDR, SFDVKD. The CDR3 runs to 14 residues. The CDR3, as DNA: TGTGCCACCAGTGATCCGGGACTACGGAACATTCAGTACTTC. Amino acids: CATSDPGLRNIQYF.

This sequence joins TRBV7-9 and TRBJ2-7; 7 bases fit TRBD2. CDR1 is SEHNR, CDR2 FQNEAQ, per germline (reference sequence). The CDR3 loop spans 15 amino acids. With 4 bases clipped from V and 3 bases from J, the junction kept 9 bases outside the gene matches. The DNA for the CDR3 is TGTGCCAGCAGCTCCAGGACTAGGACCTTCTACGAGCAGTACTTC. Its translation: CASSSRTRTFYEQYF. Full variable domain (rest looked up from reference TRBV7-9 and TRBJ2-7): DTGVSQNPRHKITKRGQNVTFRCDPISEHNRLYWYRQTLGQGPEFLTYFQNEAQLEKSRLLSDRFSAERPKGSFSTLEIQRTEQGDSAMYLCASSSRTRTFYEQYFGPGTRLTVT.

The chain carries TRBV27 and TRBJ2-3; 8 bases map to TRBD2. The J segment lost 6 bases and the V segment lost 3 bases, leaving 26 bases of the junction unmatched. From germline, CDR1 is MNHEY and CDR2 SMNVEV (reference sequence). The CDR3 loop spans 21 amino acids. The CDR3 here is CASSFYENNFGLAFSHDTQYF. In DNA form, the CDR3 reads TGTGCCAGCAGTTTCTACGAAAATAACTTTGGACTAGCTTTTTCACACGATACGCAGTATTTT.

This clone has only one observation. The rearrangement joins TRBV27 to TRBJ1-6; 9 nucleotides match TRBD1. The V gene end was trimmed by 6 bases and the J gene end by 4 bases; junction bases not matched to a gene: 7. The CDR3 runs 16 residues. Per the germline V gene, CDR1 is MNHEY and CDR2 is SMNVEV (reference sequence). The DNA of the CDR3 is TGTGCCAGCAGATACCTGGACAGGGGATATAATTCACCCCTCCACTTT. It specifies CASRYLDRGYNSPLHF.

This clone was detected only a few times. This chain uses TRBV10-3 with TRBJ1-2; TRBD1 matches at 12 bases. CDR1 and CDR2 from the germline V gene are ENHRY and SYGVKD. The CDR3 has 14 amino acids. The V segment lost 6 bases and the J segment 3 bases; nucleotides outside the gene matches: 2. Here the CDR3 reads CAIRGQGADYGYTF. The DNA for the CDR3 is TGTGCCATCAGGGGACAGGGGGCCGACTATGGCTACACCTTC.

The chain combines TRBV11-3 with TRBJ2-6; D is undetermined. The length of the CDR3 is 17 residues. Germline CDR1 is SGHNT and CDR2 is YENEEA. The germline V and J ends were trimmed by 0 bases and 0 bases, with 9 bases remaining between them. CDR3 DNA: TGTGCCAGCAGCTTAGAAACACGGGTCTCTGGGGCCAACGTCCTGACTTTC. This codes for CASSLETRVSGANVLTF.

The genes are TRBV6-6 and TRBJ1-4; D perhaps matches TRBD1 (6 bases). The CDR3 length is 16 residues. The V end lost 0 bases, the J end lost 7 bases, and 15 bases lay between the germline ends. Germline V lookup: CDR1 MNHNY, CDR2 SVGAGI (reference sequence). CDR3 sequence: CASSYSNNRASEKLFF. CDR3 in DNA: TGTGCCAGCAGTTACTCGAACAACAGGGCTAGTGAAAAACTGTTTTTT.

The V call is TRBV27, the J call TRBJ1-1; perhaps TRBD1 as D (6 bases). V lost 6 bases, J lost 5 bases, and 22 bases lay in between. The CDR3 totals 16 residues. CDR1 MNHEY and CDR2 SMNVEV come from the germline V gene (reference sequence). The CDR3: CASRQSGGGRGTEAFF. The CDR3 DNA sequence: TGTGCCAGCAGACAAAGCGGGGGCGGTCGGGGGACTGAAGCTTTCTTT.

This chain connects TRBV7-9 to TRBJ2-5; TRBD1 matches 10 bases. Losses at the gene ends were 3 bases for V and 1 base for J; bases not matched to a gene: 5. Germline loops: CDR1 SEHNR, CDR2 FQNEAQ (reference sequence). The CDR3 is 16 amino acids. The CDR3 nucleotides read TGTGCCAGCAGCTTCTCCGGGACAGGGGCCCAAGAGACCCAGTACTTC. This encodes CASSFSGTGAQETQYF.

This clone was found once. Other DNA sequences in this specimen translate into the identical CDR3. J is TRBJ2-3 and V is TRBV19, with 9 bases fitting TRBD1. Germline V lookup: CDR1 LNHDA, CDR2 SQIVND (reference sequence). The CDR3 is 15 residues long. With V trimmed by 4 bases and J by 1 base, 3 bases remained unmatched. Written as DNA, the CDR3 is TGTGCCAGTAGTACGGGACAGGGCCGCACAGATACGCAGTATTTT. Protein product: CASSTGQGRTDTQYF.

The V gene is TRBV6-2 or TRBV6-3, the J gene TRBJ2-1; TRBD2 is a possible D gene (5 bases). Germline assignment: CDR1 MNHEY and CDR2 SVGEGT. The CDR3 is 12 amino acids. Between the trimmed V and J ends, which lost 4 bases and 8 bases, there was a span of 9 bases. The CDR3 spells CASSFGVDEQFF. In DNA, the CDR3 is TGTGCCAGCAGTTTCGGGGTGGATGAGCAGTTCTTC.

CDR3 sequence: CASSSGWHQPQHF. The CDR3 nucleotides read TGTGCCAGCAGCTCAGGGTGGCATCAGCCCCAGCATTTT. The V gene is TRBV28, the J gene TRBJ1-5; D is possibly TRBD1 (5 bases). This CDR3 spans 13 amino acids. The germline CDR1 and CDR2 sequences are MDHEN and SYDVKM. V shed 6 bases and J shed 5 bases, with 11 bases lying between them.

V and J are TRBV19 and TRBJ1-3; D gene uncertain. Germline-derived CDR1 and CDR2 are LNHDA and SQIVND (reference sequence). This CDR3 is 14 amino acids long. V was cut by 6 bases and J by 2 bases, with 11 bases left in between. The CDR3 region is CASRLRLAGNTIYF. The CDR3 DNA follows: TGTGCCAGTAGGCTCCGGTTGGCTGGAAACACCATATATTTT.

The chain employs TRBV4-2 and TRBJ2-1; D remains ambiguous. Germline lookup yields CDR1 LGHNA and CDR2 YNFKEQ. The CDR3 sequence is 16 residues long. The V gene lost 0 bases and the J gene lost 0 bases, with 9 bases spanning the gap. CDR3 coding DNA: TGTGCCAGCAGCCAAGATTCGGCTAGCTCCTACAATGAGCAGTTCTTC. Translation: CASSQDSASSYNEQFF.